The 26 T cell receptor beta chains reported below all come from one sample, sequenced in a study of memory CD4+ T cells and cytomegalovirus serostatus. The sort gate was single viable CD3+CD4+CD8-CD45RO+ cells for memory CD4+ T cells. Repertoires were generated with immunoSEQ multiplex PCR, while TCRdb's copy carries only in-frame clones and drops some. Of around 44,000 clones in the sample, more than 60% were seen once. The specimen sequenced was memory CD4+ T cells from blood. The receptors shown here come from an adult in good health and CMV-seronegative.

This rearrangement joins TRBV2 to TRBJ2-2; D gene ambiguous. The V end was cut by 4 bases, the J end by 6 bases, with 9 bases between. The CDR3 is 13 residues long. Germline V CDR1 and CDR2: SNHLY, FYNNEI. The DNA of the CDR3 is TGTGCCAGCAGTGGCTTGGGGTCCGGGGAGCTGTTTTTT. Its protein product is CASSGLGSGELFF.

DNA for the CDR3: TGTGCCAGCAGTACCCTTGGGTCCTACAATGAGCAGTTCTTC. It specifies CASSTLGSYNEQFF. The chain recombines TRBV6-5 with TRBJ2-1; D gene unclear. The CDR3 spans 14 residues. The germline V gene encodes CDR1 MNHEY and CDR2 SVGAGI. Trimming left V 5 bases short and J 1 base short, with 9 bases between.

The CDR3 DNA reads as TGTGCCAGCAGCTCCACTCCAGGGGTCGACTATGGCTACACCTTC. It codes for CASSSTPGVDYGYTF. The chain combines TRBV14 with TRBJ1-2, with TRBD1 as a possible D gene (6 bases). The CDR3 totals 15 residues. Trimming pared 5 bases from V and 3 bases from J, leaving 16 bases between. CDR1 and CDR2 from the germline V gene are SGHDN and FVKESK.

The rearrangement links TRBV18 to TRBJ1-1; 9 positions agree with TRBD1. V lost 5 bases, J lost 0 bases, and 7 bases stayed unmatched. The germline CDR1 and CDR2 sequences are KGHSH and LQKENI. CDR3 length equals 16 residues. DNA of the CDR3: TGTGCCAGCTCATTACAGGGGGCGGGGGTGAACACTGAAGCTTTCTTT. Protein product: CASSLQGAGVNTEAFF.

This clone was seen more than once but under ten times. This chain connects TRBV2 to TRBJ2-3; D possibly uses TRBD1 or TRBD2 (5 bases each). Looked up from germline, CDR1 is SNHLY and CDR2 is FYNNEI. Trimming shortened V by 6 bases and J by 1 base, and 11 bases separated the two germline ends. The CDR3 sequence is 14 residues long. This CDR3 reads CASRRDPGTDTQYF. The CDR3 nucleotides are TGTGCCAGCAGACGGGACCCCGGCACAGATACGCAGTATTTT.

This clone has a single count. The V and J genes are TRBV5-8 and TRBJ1-1; D may be TRBD1 (5 bases). Trimming removed 3 bases from V and 1 base from J, with 10 bases in between. CDR1 and CDR2 (germline): SGHTS, YDEGEE. The CDR3 contains 14 residues. The CDR3 here is CASSWDFQNTEAFF. As DNA, the CDR3 is TGTGCCAGCAGCTGGGACTTCCAGAACACTGAAGCTTTCTTT.

The gene calls are TRBV6-1 and TRBJ2-3; no firm D call. The germline V gene has CDR1 MNHNS and CDR2 SASEGT. The CDR3 loop spans 15 amino acids. The V and J ends lost 7 bases and 1 base respectively, with 15 bases between them. CDR3 loop: CASILGGRGTDTQYF. DNA for the CDR3: TGTGCCAGCATCCTGGGCGGAAGAGGCACAGATACGCAGTATTTT.

The chain carries TRBV5-6 and TRBJ2-5; no firm D call. V was clipped by 3 bases and J by 3 bases, with 6 bases between them. CDR1 and CDR2 (germline): SGHDT, YYEEEE. This CDR3 is built from 12 residues. This chain's CDR3 is CASSYEKETQYF. CDR3 nucleotides: TGTGCCAGCAGCTACGAAAAAGAGACCCAGTACTTC.

This clone has just one count. This chain links TRBV19 with TRBJ1-2, with a possible D match to TRBD1 (5 bases). The germline V gene encodes CDR1 LNHDA and CDR2 SQIVND (reference sequence). V dropped 4 bases and J dropped 3 bases, with 9 bases sitting between them. CDR3 length equals 13 residues. CDR3 DNA: TGTGCCAGTAGTAGGAGGGGATACTATGGCTACACCTTC. Residues: CASSRRGYYGYTF.

The chain links TRBV6-1 to TRBJ1-5; a possible D gene is TRBD1 (5 bases). V was clipped by 6 bases and J by 6 bases, with 18 bases between them. Germline CDR1 MNHNS, CDR2 SASEGT. The CDR3 has 15 amino acids. The DNA for the CDR3 is TGTGCCAGCAGGGGGGGTATGGGGGAAGGTCAGCCCCAGCATTTT. Translating it yields CASRGGMGEGQPQHF.

The chain recombines TRBV2 with TRBJ2-3; no reliable D call. In germline, CDR1 is SNHLY, CDR2 FYNNEI. Trimming stripped 6 bases from V and 2 bases from J, with 12 bases between. The CDR3 is made up of 14 amino acids. The CDR3 DNA is TGTGCCAGCAGGGTCGAAGAACTCACAGATACGCAGTATTTT. Protein: CASRVEELTDTQYF.

V usage is TRBV10-3 and J usage is TRBJ1-1, with D perhaps matching TRBD1 (5 bases). CDR1 is ENHRY, CDR2 SYGVKD, per germline. V lost 3 bases and J 4 bases, leaving 12 bases between the germline ends. The CDR3 runs to 14 residues. CDR3 bases: TGTGCCATCAGTGATAGGGAAGGGGCCACTGAAGCTTTCTTT. Its translation: CAISDREGATEAFF.

The CDR3 region has the DNA TGTGCCAGTAGTGGCCGGACAGGTGGCTCCACAGATACGCAGTATTTT. Its translation is CASSGRTGGSTDTQYF. The J gene is TRBJ2-3, the V gene TRBV19, with TRBD1 matching over 7 bases. From germline, CDR1 is LNHDA and CDR2 SQIVND (reference sequence). The V segment lost 5 bases and the J segment 2 bases; nucleotides outside the gene matches: 10. This CDR3 comprises 16 residues.

The rearrangement links TRBV11-2 to TRBJ1-1; 11 nucleotides align to TRBD1. V lost 5 bases, J lost 11 bases, and 10 bases stayed unmatched. CDR3 length: 14 amino acids. Germline V gene lookup returns CDR1 SGHAT and CDR2 FQNNGV. Here the CDR3 reads CASSLRDRGAKAFF. For the CDR3, the DNA is TGTGCCAGCAGCCTCCGGGACAGGGGGGCGAAGGCTTTCTTT.

The genes are TRBV6-5 and TRBJ2-2, with no clear D. The germline gives CDR1 MNHEY, CDR2 SVGAGI. V lost 2 bases to trimming and J lost 0 bases, with 7 bases between them. The CDR3 spans 15 residues. The CDR3 DNA reads as TGTGCCAGCAGTTACAGGACCGCGAACACCGGGGAGCTGTTTTTT. Residues: CASSYRTANTGELFF.

V usage is TRBV19 and J usage is TRBJ1-4; 12 nucleotides line up with TRBD1. There are 18 residues in the CDR3. CDR1 and CDR2 from the germline V gene are LNHDA and SQIVND (reference sequence). The J segment lost 7 bases and the V segment lost 5 bases, leaving 14 bases of the junction unmatched. The DNA for the CDR3 is TGTGCCAGTAGTCCGACCGGGACAGGGGGCGCGATGCGTGAAAAACTGTTTTTT. Residues: CASSPTGTGGAMREKLFF.

V is TRBV6-1 and J is TRBJ1-2; D may be TRBD1 (5 bases). The CDR3 sequence is 12 residues long. Germline V gene data show CDR1 as MNHNS and CDR2 as SASEGT. V lost 7 bases, J lost 4 bases, and 10 bases lay in between. The CDR3 spells CASKSGTYGYTF. Written as DNA, the CDR3 is TGTGCCAGCAAATCAGGGACCTATGGCTACACCTTC.

The rearrangement joins TRBV19 to TRBJ1-2; unclear D gene. The V end lost 2 bases, the J end lost 6 bases, and 10 bases lay between the germline ends. The V gene's germline CDR1 is LNHDA and CDR2 SQIVND (reference sequence). The length of the CDR3 is 13 residues. The CDR3 loop reads CASSIQPRDGYTF. The DNA of the CDR3 is TGTGCCAGTAGTATACAGCCTAGAGATGGCTACACCTTC.

Here the CDR3 DNA reads TGTGCCAGCAGCTTACTCCGTAGCGCAGCCAACAATGAGCAGTTCTTC. Its translation is CASSLLRSAANNEQFF. This rearrangement joins TRBV7-3 to TRBJ2-1; perhaps TRBD2 as D (5 bases). This CDR3 is built from 16 residues. CDR1 is SGHTA, CDR2 FQGTGA, per germline. Trimming pared 2 bases from V and 5 bases from J, leaving 16 bases between. The variable domain in full, with the rest retrieved from reference TRBV7-3 and TRBJ2-1, is GAGVSQTPSNKVTEKGKYVELRCDPISGHTALYWYRQSLGQGPEFLIYFQGTGAADDSGLPNDRFFAVRPEGSVSTLKIQRTERGDSAVYLCASSLLRSAANNEQFFGPGTRLTVL.

The CDR3 here is CASSTGGSGLAFF. The CDR3 DNA sequence: TGCGCCAGCAGCACGGGGGGCTCGGGGTTGGCTTTCTTT. The chain links TRBV5-1 to TRBJ1-1, with D tentatively TRBD1 (6 bases). V dropped 4 bases and J dropped 11 bases, with 18 bases sitting between them. CDR3 length: 13 amino acids. The germline gives CDR1 SGHRS, CDR2 YFSETQ.

V is TRBV5-1 and J is TRBJ2-3; weak D call: TRBD2 (5 bases). Germline values: CDR1 SGHRS, CDR2 YFSETQ. The CDR3 runs to 16 residues. Trimming removed 4 bases at V and 6 bases at J, with 21 bases between. The CDR3 nucleotides read TGCGCCAGCAGCCCGTGGTTCGGGGTGGAAGCTGATACGCAGTATTTT. It encodes CASSPWFGVEADTQYF.

V gene TRBV28 combines with J gene TRBJ2-7; 9 nucleotides agree with TRBD1. The V gene end was trimmed by 8 bases and the J gene end by 4 bases; junction bases not matched to a gene: 9. This CDR3 spans 14 amino acids. Germline CDR1 reads MDHEN; CDR2 reads SYDVKM. Here the CDR3 reads CASARTGVFYEQYF. The CDR3 DNA follows: TGTGCCAGCGCCCGGACAGGGGTCTTTTACGAGCAGTACTTC.

The rearrangement joins TRBV6-5 to TRBJ2-1, with TRBD2 matching over 8 bases. The germline CDR1 and CDR2 sequences are MNHEY and SVGAGI. Trimming took 0 bases from V and 4 from J; bases not matched to a gene: 2. This CDR3 is built from 15 residues. CDR3 sequence reads: CASSYSAGGYNEQFF. CDR3 DNA: TGTGCCAGCAGTTACTCTGCGGGGGGTTACAATGAGCAGTTCTTC.

This clone was recorded once. V usage is TRBV2 and J usage is TRBJ1-5, with no clear D. The germline CDR1 and CDR2 sequences are SNHLY and FYNNEI. The CDR3 covers 14 residues. Trimming left V 6 bases short and J 4 bases short, with 13 bases between. CDR3 DNA sequence: TGTGCCAGCAGGAACTCCGGGATGAATCAGCCCCAGCATTTT. Residues: CASRNSGMNQPQHF. Together with reference TRBV2 and TRBJ1-5, the CDR3 gives the full variable domain: EPEVTQTPSHQVTQMGQEVILRCVPISNHLYFYWYRQILGQKVEFLVSFYNNEISEKSEIFDDQFSVERPDGSNFTLKIRSTKLEDSAMYFCASRNSGMNQPQHFGDGTRLSIL.

The chain is built from TRBV6-5 and TRBJ1-2, with D possibly being TRBD1 (5 bases). Trimming took 5 bases from V and 1 from J, leaving 11 bases between them. CDR1 is MNHEY and CDR2 is SVGAGI in the germline V gene. This CDR3 has 14 residues. The CDR3 here is CASSRQRDNYGYTF. For the CDR3, the DNA is TGTGCCAGCAGTCGACAGCGAGATAACTATGGCTACACCTTC.

The J gene is TRBJ1-5, the V gene TRBV2, with 8 bases matching TRBD1. CDR1 is SNHLY and CDR2 is FYNNEI in the germline V gene. This CDR3 is 15 amino acids long. With 2 bases clipped from V and 3 bases from J, the junction kept 3 bases outside the gene matches. CDR3 in DNA: TGTGCCAGCAGTGAAAACAGGGGGGACAATCAGCCCCAGCATTTT. This gives the protein CASSENRGDNQPQHF.